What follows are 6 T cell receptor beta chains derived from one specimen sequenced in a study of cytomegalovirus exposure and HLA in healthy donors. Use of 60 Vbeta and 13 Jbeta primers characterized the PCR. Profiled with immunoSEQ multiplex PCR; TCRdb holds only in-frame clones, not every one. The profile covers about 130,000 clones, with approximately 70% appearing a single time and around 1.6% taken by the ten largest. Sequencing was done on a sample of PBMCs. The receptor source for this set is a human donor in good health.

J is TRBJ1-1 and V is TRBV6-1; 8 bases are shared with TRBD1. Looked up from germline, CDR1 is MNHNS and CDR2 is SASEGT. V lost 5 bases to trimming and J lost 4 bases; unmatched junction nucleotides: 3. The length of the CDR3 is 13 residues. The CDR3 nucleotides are TGTGCCAGCAGTTATGACAGGGGCACTGAAGCTTTCTTT. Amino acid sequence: CASSYDRGTEAFF.

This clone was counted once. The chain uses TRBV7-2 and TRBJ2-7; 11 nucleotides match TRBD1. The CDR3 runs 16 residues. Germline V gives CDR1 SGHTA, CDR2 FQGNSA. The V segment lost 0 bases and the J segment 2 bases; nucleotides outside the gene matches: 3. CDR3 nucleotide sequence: TGTGCCAGCAGCTTAGCGGGACAGGGGGTTGCCTACGAGCAGTACTTC. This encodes CASSLAGQGVAYEQYF.

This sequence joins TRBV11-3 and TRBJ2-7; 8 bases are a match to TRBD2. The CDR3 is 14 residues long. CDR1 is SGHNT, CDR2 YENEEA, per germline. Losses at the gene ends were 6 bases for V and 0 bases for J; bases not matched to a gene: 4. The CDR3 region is CASSPRGGSYEQYF. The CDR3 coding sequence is TGTGCCAGCAGTCCACGGGGGGGCTCCTACGAGCAGTACTTC.

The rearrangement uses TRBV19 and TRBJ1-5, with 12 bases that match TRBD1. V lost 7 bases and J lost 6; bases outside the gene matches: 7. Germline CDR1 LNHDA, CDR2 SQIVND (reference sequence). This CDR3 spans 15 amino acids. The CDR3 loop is CASTPGQGAGQPQHF. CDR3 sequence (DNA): TGTGCCAGTACCCCGGGACAGGGGGCGGGTCAGCCCCAGCATTTT.

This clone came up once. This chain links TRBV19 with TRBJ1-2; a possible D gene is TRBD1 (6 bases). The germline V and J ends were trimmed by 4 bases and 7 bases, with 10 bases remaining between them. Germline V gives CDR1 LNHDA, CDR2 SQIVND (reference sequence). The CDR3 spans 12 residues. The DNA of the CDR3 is TGTGCCAGTAGTAAACAGGGTAGTGGCTACACCTTC. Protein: CASSKQGSGYTF.

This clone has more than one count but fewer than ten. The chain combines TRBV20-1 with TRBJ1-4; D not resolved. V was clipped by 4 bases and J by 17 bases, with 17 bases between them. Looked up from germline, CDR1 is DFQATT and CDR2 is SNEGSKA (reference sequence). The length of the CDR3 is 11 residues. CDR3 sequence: CSAKDQKESFF. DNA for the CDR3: TGCAGTGCTAAGGATCAGAAGGAGTCTTTTTTT.